This T cell receptor (beta chain) was captured in a study of STAT5B mutations in CD4+ large granular lymphocyte leukemia. V shed 5 bases and J shed 6 bases, with 17 bases lying between them. The length of the CDR3 is 16 residues. Germline CDR1 ENHRY, CDR2 SYGVKD. The authors' processing: Productive clonotypes were detectable down to 2.59 x 10-5 frequency. Measured with immunoSEQ multiplex PCR; TCRdb has only the in-frame clones, and not every one. The DNA gave D and trimming, while V, J and clone size come from that table. The sample has about 34,000 clones, approximately 90% seen once. The material sequenced was CD4+ T cells from blood buffy coats. This TCR was recovered from a human donor in good health. The chain carries TRBV10-3 and TRBJ1-6, with a weak D call TRBD1 (6 bases). The CDR3 loop is CAISKDGEGGNSPLHF. The CDR3 DNA follows: TGTGCCATCAGTAAGGACGGAGAAGGGGGTAATTCACCCCTCCACTTT.